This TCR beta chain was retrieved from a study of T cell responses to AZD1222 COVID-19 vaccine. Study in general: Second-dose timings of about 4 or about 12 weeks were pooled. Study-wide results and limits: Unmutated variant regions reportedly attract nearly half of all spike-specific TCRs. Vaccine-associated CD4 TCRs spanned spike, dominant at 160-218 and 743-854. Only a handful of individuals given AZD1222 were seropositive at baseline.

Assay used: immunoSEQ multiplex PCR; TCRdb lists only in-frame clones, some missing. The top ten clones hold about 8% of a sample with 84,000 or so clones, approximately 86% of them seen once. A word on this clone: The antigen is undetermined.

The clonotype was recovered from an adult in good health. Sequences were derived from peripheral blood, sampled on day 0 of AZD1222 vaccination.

The chain's CDR3 is CASSWDRFWNEAFF. CDR3 DNA sequence: TGTGCCAGCAGCTGGGACAGGTTCTGGAACGAAGCTTTCTTT. This chain links TRBV5-5 with TRBJ1-1; 8 nucleotides agree with TRBD1. V was clipped by 3 bases and J by 8 bases; unmatched bases: 9. CDR3 size: 14 residues. Germline V CDR1 and CDR2: SGHKS, YYEKEE (reference sequence).